The sequence of this TCR beta chain was determined in a study of cytomegalovirus exposure and HLA in healthy donors. Healthy bone marrow donors made up the donor group. CDR1 and CDR2 (germline): SGHDT, YYEEEE. The CDR3 is made up of 15 amino acids. Trimming at V came to 2 bases and at J to 3 bases, leaving 6 bases not matched to a gene. The table lists this clone with a count of one. Its antigen remains unidentified. PCR employed 60 Vbeta and 13 Jbeta primers. Assay: immunoSEQ multiplex PCR; the TCRdb copy retains only in-frame clones and omits some. The data contain 100,000 to 150,000 clones, around 73% of them singletons. Regarding the study as a whole: The investigators catalogued 164 TCR beta chains as cytomegalovirus-associated. Later analysis identified 16,000 or so TCR beta sequences associated with HLA alleles, using a false discovery rate threshold of 0.05. A later analysis reported that several of the most significant clusters appeared to be linked to common viral pathogens, among them Epstein-Barr virus.

Source material: PBMCs. The chain has TRBV5-6 and TRBJ2-7; 9 nucleotides match TRBD2. The clonotype was recovered from a man in his sixties in good health and CMV-seropositive. As DNA, the CDR3 is TGTGCCAGCAGCTTAAGAAGCGGGGGGCACTACGAGCAGTACTTC. Its protein is CASSLRSGGHYEQYF.